These 25 T cell receptor beta chains were all obtained from the same sample, sequenced in a study of T cell responses to AZD1222 COVID-19 vaccine. Repertoires were generated with immunoSEQ multiplex PCR, while TCRdb's copy carries only in-frame clones and drops some. This table holds roughly 190,000 clones, 85% to 95% found once. The specimen comprised peripheral blood, sampled 28 days after the second dose of the MenACWY control vaccine. The receptor source for this set is an adult who received the MenACWY meningococcal vaccine as a control.

This chain joins TRBV5-1 and TRBJ1-1; a weak D match, TRBD1 (5 bases). Germline CDR1 SGHRS, CDR2 YFSETQ. The CDR3 is made up of 14 amino acids. Trimming pared 0 bases from V and 2 bases from J, leaving 8 bases between. The CDR3 spells CASSLAGPNTEAFF. DNA for the CDR3: TGCGCCAGCAGCTTGGCAGGGCCTAACACTGAAGCTTTCTTT.

This clone has a handful of counts. This chain links TRBV5-1 with TRBJ2-2; D is unclear. CDR3 size: 15 residues. V shed 0 bases and J shed 2 bases, with 8 bases lying between them. The germline CDR1 and CDR2 sequences are SGHRS and YFSETQ. This CDR3 is CASSLETDNTGELFF. The CDR3 DNA follows: TGCGCCAGCAGCTTGGAAACGGATAACACCGGGGAGCTGTTTTTT. Full variable domain (outside the CDR3, taken from reference TRBV5-1 and TRBJ2-2): KAGVTQTPRYLIKTRGQQVTLSCSPISGHRSVSWYQQTPGQGLQFLFEYFSETQRNKGNFPGRFSGRQFSNSRSEMNVSTLELGDSALYLCASSLETDNTGELFFGEGSRLTVL.

This chain links TRBV10-1 with TRBJ2-7, with D possibly called TRBD1 or TRBD2 (5 bases each). V lost 3 bases to trimming and J lost 2 bases, with 11 bases between them. Germline V CDR1 and CDR2: WNHNN, SYGVQD (reference sequence). The CDR3 length is 14 residues. The chain's CDR3 is CASSDAGDAYEQYF. CDR3 nucleotides: TGCGCCAGCAGTGACGCCGGGGACGCCTACGAGCAGTACTTC.

CDR3 protein: CASSVEREARSPLHF. CDR3 DNA: TGTGCCAGCAGCGTAGAGAGGGAGGCGAGGTCACCCCTCCACTTT. The chain links TRBV9 to TRBJ1-6; the D is unclear. V was trimmed by 0 bases and J by 10 bases, leaving 14 bases between them. The CDR3 has 15 amino acids. Germline CDR1 reads SGDLS; CDR2 reads YYNGEE.

V gene TRBV6-2 or TRBV6-3 combines with J gene TRBJ2-1; D unresolved. CDR1 and CDR2 (germline): MNHEY, SVGEGT. V lost 0 bases to trimming and J lost 9 bases, with 6 bases between them. The CDR3 runs to 12 residues. As DNA, the CDR3 is TGTGCCAGCAGTTACTCGATGGGTGAGCAGTTCTTC. Residues: CASSYSMGEQFF.

This chain connects TRBV4-3 to TRBJ1-1; maybe TRBD1 (5 bases). Germline V lookup: CDR1 LGHNA, CDR2 YSLEER. The germline V and J ends were trimmed by 3 bases and 2 bases, with 10 bases remaining between them. This CDR3 is 14 amino acids long. CDR3 in amino acids: CASSHGGTNTEAFF. For the CDR3, the DNA is TGCGCCAGCAGCCACGGGGGAACTAACACTGAAGCTTTCTTT.

The chain carries TRBV19 and TRBJ1-3; D gene uncertain. Germline CDR1 LNHDA, CDR2 SQIVND (reference sequence). The V and J ends lost 4 bases and 8 bases respectively, with 15 bases between them. The CDR3 runs to 14 residues. The CDR3 DNA reads TGTGCCAGTAGTAGAGCAACTAGGCGGGACACCATATATTTT. Amino acid sequence: CASSRATRRDTIYF. The full variable domain, rest sourced from reference TRBV19 and TRBJ1-3, is DGGITQSPKYLFRKEGQNVTLSCEQNLNHDAMYWYRQDPGQGLRLIYYSQIVNDFQKGDIAEGYSVSREKKESFPLTVTSAQKNPTAFYLCASSRATRRDTIYFGEGSWLTVV.

The chain links TRBV11-2 to TRBJ1-5; no clear D gene. The germline V and J ends were trimmed by 2 bases and 5 bases, with 13 bases remaining between them. This CDR3 has 15 residues. Germline CDR1 is SGHAT and CDR2 is FQNNGV. The CDR3 bases are TGTGCCAGCAGCTTAAACGGCGGAAGGGATCAGCCCCAGCATTTT. Translating it yields CASSLNGGRDQPQHF.

The V and J genes are TRBV9 and TRBJ2-2, with a possible D match to TRBD1 (6 bases). Trimming cost V 4 bases and J 2 bases, with 18 bases left between them. The length of the CDR3 is 17 residues. Germline V lookup: CDR1 SGDLS, CDR2 YYNGEE. The CDR3 here is CASSSKRTEPNTGELFF. Here the CDR3 DNA reads TGTGCCAGCAGCTCCAAAAGGACAGAACCCAACACCGGGGAGCTGTTTTTT.

CDR3 bases: TGCGCCAGCAGCTCCCTAGCGGGGGTATTTCGAGATACGCAGTATTTT. Protein product: CASSSLAGVFRDTQYF. V is TRBV5-1 and J is TRBJ2-3, with 10 bases aligning to TRBD2. The germline V gene has CDR1 SGHRS and CDR2 YFSETQ. Germline trimming cut 3 bases from V and 5 bases from J; bases unmatched to any gene: 9. The CDR3 consists of 16 residues.

The V call is TRBV5-1, the J call TRBJ2-1, with TRBD2 matching over 8 bases. This CDR3 is built from 15 residues. J gave up 5 bases and V 0 bases, and 4 bases lay outside the gene matches. Looked up from germline, CDR1 is SGHRS and CDR2 is YFSETQ. The CDR3 region is CASSLVAGRDNEQFF. The CDR3 DNA sequence: TGCGCCAGCAGCTTGGTAGCGGGGCGCGACAATGAGCAGTTCTTC.

The chain uses TRBV6-5 and TRBJ1-2; no clear D gene. The CDR3 is 13 amino acids. Trimming took 7 bases from V and 4 from J, leaving 13 bases between them. Per germline, CDR1 MNHEY and CDR2 SVGAGI. The CDR3: CASNGGSSYGYTF. The DNA for the CDR3 is TGTGCCAGCAATGGCGGATCTAGCTATGGCTACACCTTC.

The chain employs TRBV12-5 and TRBJ2-1; D remains unclear. Germline CDR1 LGHNT, CDR2 FRNRAP. This CDR3 has 14 residues. V shed 5 bases and J shed 3 bases, with 11 bases lying between them. CDR3 DNA sequence: TGTGCTAGTGGTACTCCGGGTCACTACAATGAGCAGTTCTTC. Translating gives CASGTPGHYNEQFF.

The rearrangement uses TRBV4-2 and TRBJ1-6, with 9 bases fitting TRBD1. CDR3 length: 15 amino acids. Germline V lookup: CDR1 LGHNA, CDR2 YNFKEQ. Trimming took 0 bases from V and 11 from J; bases not matched to a gene: 5. As DNA, the CDR3 is TGTGCCAGCAGCCAAGAAGGGGACAGGGATACACCCCTCCACTTT. Protein product: CASSQEGDRDTPLHF.

The chain joins TRBV24-1 to TRBJ1-5; 7 bases line up with TRBD1. The CDR3 totals 16 residues. With 3 bases clipped from V and 3 bases from J, the junction kept 7 bases outside the gene matches. The germline V gene encodes CDR1 KGHDR and CDR2 SFDVKD. For the CDR3, the DNA is TGTGCCACCAGTGATCCCAACAGGGGTCTCAATCAGCCCCAGCATTTT. Protein product: CATSDPNRGLNQPQHF.

Only a few counts were recorded for this clone. The V gene is TRBV4-1, the J gene TRBJ2-7, with D uncertain. The CDR3 consists of 13 residues. V lost 3 bases to trimming and J lost 4 bases, with 10 bases between them. Germline values: CDR1 MGHRA, CDR2 YSYEKL. The chain's CDR3 is CASSQIQWYEQYF. DNA for the CDR3: TGCGCCAGCAGCCAGATTCAGTGGTACGAGCAGTACTTC.

The chain has TRBV24-1 and TRBJ1-5; 8 positions match TRBD1. There are 14 residues in the CDR3. CDR1 and CDR2 from the germline V gene are KGHDR and SFDVKD. Trimming at V came to 5 bases and at J to 4 bases, leaving 3 bases not matched to a gene. The CDR3 reads CATSGQGLNQPQHF. The CDR3 DNA follows: TGTGCCACCAGTGGACAGGGGCTAAATCAGCCCCAGCATTTT.

This clone showed up just a few times. The rearrangement joins TRBV18 to TRBJ1-2; D may be TRBD1 (5 bases). Trimming cost V 3 bases and J 2 bases, with 16 bases left between them. The CDR3 spans 16 residues. The germline V gene has CDR1 KGHSH and CDR2 LQKENI. The CDR3 protein is CASSPTNRDPNYGYTF. DNA of the CDR3: TGTGCCAGCTCACCTACCAACCGGGACCCCAACTATGGCTACACCTTC.

The V call is TRBV6-2 or TRBV6-3, the J call TRBJ1-5, with D uncertain. This CDR3 region has 13 residues. The V gene lost 3 bases and the J gene lost 9 bases, with 12 bases spanning the gap. Germline V lookup: CDR1 MNHEY, CDR2 SVGEGT. CDR3 sequence (DNA): TGTGCCAGCAGTTATGCGGTCCTATGGCCCCAGCATTTT. Translated, it gives CASSYAVLWPQHF.

Points on this clone: At one of its ends the junction is not consistent with the germline gene, which may arise from a read error. Other DNA sequences in the same sample also yield this CDR3. The chain recombines TRBV3-1 (or the pseudogene TRBV3-2) with TRBJ2-1; tentatively, D is TRBD2 (5 bases). Germline CDR1 reads LGHDT; CDR2 reads YNNKEL (reference sequence). This CDR3 region has 14 residues. The CDR3 DNA follows: TGTGCCAGCAGTCAAGGGAGCTCCTACAATGAGCAGTTCTTC. Protein sequence: CASSQGSSYNEQFF.

The rearrangement uses TRBV9 and TRBJ1-1; D is unclear. Trimming took 6 bases from V and 2 from J, leaving 14 bases between them. The CDR3 runs to 14 residues. The germline gives CDR1 SGDLS, CDR2 YYNGEE. CDR3 nucleotide sequence: TGTGCCAGCACGTACGGAGAAGATAACACTGAAGCTTTCTTT. Protein sequence: CASTYGEDNTEAFF.

V usage is TRBV28 and J usage is TRBJ2-7; tentative D call: TRBD1 (5 bases). The length of the CDR3 is 12 residues. Trimming pared 3 bases from V and 4 bases from J, leaving 7 bases between. Germline V gives CDR1 MDHEN, CDR2 SYDVKM. CDR3: CASSFTGYEQYF. CDR3 DNA sequence: TGTGCCAGCAGTTTTACAGGTTACGAGCAGTACTTC.

The V gene is TRBV24-1, the J gene TRBJ1-2; TRBD1 might be the D (5 bases). Trimming stripped 4 bases from V and 8 bases from J, with 13 bases between. The CDR3 length is 13 residues. From germline, CDR1 is KGHDR and CDR2 SFDVKD. This chain's CDR3 is CATSDPGRVGYTF. The CDR3 DNA reads as TGTGCCACCAGTGACCCGGGACGGGTAGGCTACACCTTC.

This chain uses TRBV28 with TRBJ1-1; a possible D gene is TRBD1 (5 bases). CDR3 length: 16 amino acids. CDR1 is MDHEN and CDR2 is SYDVKM in the germline V gene. Trimming shortened V by 2 bases and J by 4 bases, and 17 bases separated the two germline ends. CDR3: CASSLPAVLGGTEAFF. CDR3 DNA: TGTGCCAGCAGTTTACCGGCGGTACTGGGGGGCACTGAAGCTTTCTTT.

This chain uses TRBV6-5 with TRBJ1-1, with 7 nucleotides matching TRBD1. This CDR3 comprises 15 residues. J gave up 7 bases and V 4 bases, and 12 bases lay outside the gene matches. Germline V gene sequence: CDR1 MNHEY, CDR2 SVGAGI. CDR3 residues: CASSSRTGTAIEAFF. The CDR3 bases are TGTGCCAGCAGTTCACGCACCGGGACAGCGATTGAAGCTTTCTTT.